The 9 T cell receptor beta chains below all came from one sample that was sequenced in a study of Ad26.COV2.S vaccination and SARS-CoV-2 variants (dated by TCRdb to the early 2020s). The method was the immunoSEQ multiplex PCR assay. TCRdb holds this immuneACCESS table with in-frame rearrangements only. Some clones are missing; in checked studies, unresolved V genes explain under half, and the rest has no known cause. This sample gives almost 400,000 clones in total; 89% of them show up just once. Under 2% of the sample rests with the top ten. The intended sense of this specimen's treatment or condition label: around 19 received Ad26.COV2.S at low or high dose, single or two shots; roughly 5 received placebo; per-sample allocation not given. Repertoires of vaccine and placebo recipients were sequenced from samples collected on day 63 after the first injection. The specimen comprised peripheral blood, sampled in a trial of Ad26.COV2.S vaccine versus placebo. These TCRs come from a person between 18 and 65 years old who received the Ad26.COV2.S COVID-19 vaccine or a placebo.

The V gene is TRBV11-2, the J gene TRBJ2-1; 11 nucleotides align to TRBD2. The CDR3 spans 16 residues. Trimming removed 7 bases from V and 4 bases from J; junction bases left unmatched: 9. Germline V gives CDR1 SGHAT, CDR2 FQNNGV. The CDR3 loop reads CASTRDSSGRYNEQFF. CDR3 nucleotides: TGTGCCAGCACCCGAGATTCTAGCGGGAGGTACAATGAGCAGTTCTTC.

V is TRBV11-1 and J is TRBJ2-7, with D hard to call. CDR3 size: 14 residues. The V and J ends lost 0 bases and 1 base respectively, with 7 bases between them. Germline assignment: CDR1 SGHAT and CDR2 FQDESV (reference sequence). In nucleotides, the CDR3 is TGTGCCAGCAGCTTAGCAGTTCCATCCTACGAGCAGTACTTC. Protein sequence: CASSLAVPSYEQYF.

V is TRBV27 and J is TRBJ1-5, with 9 nucleotides matching TRBD1. The CDR3 is 15 amino acids. Germline CDR1 MNHEY, CDR2 SMNVEV (reference sequence). V lost 7 bases to trimming and J lost 6 bases; unmatched junction nucleotides: 10. The DNA for the CDR3 is TGTGCCAGCAATCCGGACAGGGGAAACGGTCAGCCCCAGCATTTT. Translation gives CASNPDRGNGQPQHF.

The chain joins TRBV10-3 to TRBJ1-2, with a tentative D call TRBD1 (5 bases). V was pared by 2 bases and J by 2 bases, with 12 bases between. Germline V gives CDR1 ENHRY, CDR2 SYGVKD. The CDR3 runs to 15 residues. The CDR3 sequence is CAISEGRQWNYGYTF. DNA of the CDR3: TGTGCCATCAGTGAGGGAAGACAGTGGAACTATGGCTACACCTTC.

The chain uses TRBV10-3 and TRBJ2-3; TRBD2 aligns across 7 bases. The CDR3 is made up of 14 amino acids. Germline values: CDR1 ENHRY, CDR2 SYGVKD. With 0 bases clipped from V and 4 bases from J, the junction kept 1 base outside the gene matches. In nucleotides, the CDR3 is TGTGCCATCAGTGAGTCGGCGGGAGCAGATACGCAGTATTTT. It encodes CAISESAGADTQYF.

The V gene is TRBV15, the J gene TRBJ2-2; D possibly corresponds to TRBD1 (6 bases). This CDR3 has 14 amino acids. CDR1 and CDR2 (germline): LNHNV, YYDKDF (reference sequence). V lost 10 bases, J lost 0 bases, and 12 bases lay in between. CDR3 bases: TGTGCCAGCAGGGGATTCGCGAACACCGGGGAGCTGTTTTTT. Translating gives CASRGFANTGELFF.

This clone has a single count. The chain employs TRBV30 and TRBJ1-6, with D possibly TRBD1 on 5 matching bases. This CDR3 has 14 residues. The V gene lost 0 bases and the J gene lost 9 bases, with 12 bases spanning the gap. CDR1 and CDR2 (germline): GTSNPN, SVGIG (reference sequence). CDR3 residues: CAWSVLGVGSPLHF. As DNA, the CDR3 is TGTGCCTGGAGTGTACTGGGGGTGGGTTCACCCCTCCACTTT.

The rearrangement joins TRBV27 to TRBJ2-2; D may be TRBD2 (7 bases). CDR3 length: 16 residues. V lost 7 bases and J 5 bases, leaving 20 bases between the germline ends. Germline CDR1 reads MNHEY; CDR2 reads SMNVEV (reference sequence). The CDR3 DNA sequence: TGTGCCAGCACCCCTCAGGGGAGGGCCCGGACCGGGGAGCTGTTTTTT. It translates to CASTPQGRARTGELFF.

The gene calls are TRBV5-4 and TRBJ2-7; 9 bases match TRBD1. CDR3 length: 15 residues. V gave up 5 bases and J gave up 0 bases; unmatched junction bases: 6. CDR1 SGHNT and CDR2 YYREEE come from the germline V gene (reference sequence). This CDR3 is CASSNRDRASYEQYF. The CDR3 nucleotides read TGTGCCAGCAGTAACCGGGACAGGGCCTCCTACGAGCAGTACTTC. Drawing the rest from reference TRBV5-4 and TRBJ2-7, the complete variable domain is ETGVTQSPTHLIKTRGQQVTLRCSSQSGHNTVSWYQQALGQGPQFIFQYYREEENGRGNFPPRFSGLQFPNYSSELNVNALELDDSALYLCASSNRDRASYEQYFGPGTRLTVT.